These 12 T cell receptor beta chains share one sample of origin, sequenced in a study of cytomegalovirus exposure and HLA in healthy donors. The PCR used 60 Vbeta and 13 Jbeta primers. The assay was immunoSEQ multiplex PCR, and TCRdb's table has in-frame clones only and misses some. This sample has 95,000 to 100,000 clones, with around 74% found just once. Material: PBMCs. These receptors were collected from a male donor in good health and CMV-seronegative.

The chain carries TRBV5-1 and TRBJ2-1; possibly TRBD2 for D (5 bases). The CDR3 runs 13 residues. CDR1 is SGHRS, CDR2 YFSETQ, per germline. V lost 5 bases to trimming and J lost 9 bases, with 15 bases between them. The CDR3 region has the DNA TGCGCCAGCAGGGAGGCTATAAGGCCTGAGCAGTTCTTC. This encodes CASREAIRPEQFF.

The V gene is TRBV30, the J gene TRBJ2-1; 11 positions match TRBD2. Trimming cost V 1 base and J 4 bases; bases outside gene matches: 9. Germline loops: CDR1 GTSNPN, CDR2 SVGIG (reference sequence). This CDR3 is 17 amino acids long. CDR3 protein: CAWSGGGLAGGYNEQFF. The CDR3 region has the DNA TGTGCCTGGAGTGGGGGGGGTCTAGCGGGAGGATACAATGAGCAGTTCTTC.

The chain employs TRBV27 and TRBJ2-7; 12 positions match TRBD1. V lost 5 bases and J lost 6; bases outside the gene matches: 8. Looked up from germline, CDR1 is MNHEY and CDR2 is SMNVEV (reference sequence). The CDR3 extends over 15 amino acids. The CDR3 DNA reads as TGTGCCAGCAGTCCCGGGACAGGGGGCAATGTCGAGCAGTACTTC. This gives the protein CASSPGTGGNVEQYF.

V is TRBV9 and J is TRBJ2-2; weak D call: TRBD1 (6 bases). Per the germline V gene, CDR1 is SGDLS and CDR2 is YYNGEE. V lost 0 bases, J lost 3 bases, and 12 bases lay in between. This CDR3 has 16 residues. CDR3 protein: CASSVGLGADTGELFF. DNA for the CDR3: TGTGCCAGCAGCGTAGGGCTGGGGGCGGACACCGGGGAGCTGTTTTTT. Full variable domain (missing parts from reference TRBV9 and TRBJ2-2): DSGVTQTPKHLITATGQRVTLRCSPRSGDLSVYWYQQSLDQGLQFLIQYYNGEERAKGNILERFSAQQFPDLHSELNLSSLELGDSALYFCASSVGLGADTGELFFGEGSRLTVL.

V and J are TRBV6-5 and TRBJ2-2, with 12 positions matching TRBD2. The CDR3 covers 16 residues. With 1 base clipped from V and 4 bases from J, the junction kept 1 base outside the gene matches. CDR1 MNHEY and CDR2 SVGAGI come from the germline V gene. For the CDR3, the DNA is TGTGCCAGCAGTTACTTGGGACTAGCGGGCACCGGGGAGCTGTTTTTT. Translation gives CASSYLGLAGTGELFF.

The chain uses TRBV7-9 and TRBJ2-5, with TRBD1 matching 8 bases. The CDR3 is 14 amino acids. Germline CDR1 reads SEHNR; CDR2 reads FQNEAQ (reference sequence). V shed 5 bases and J 7 bases; nucleotides not matched to a gene: 9. The CDR3 DNA follows: TGTGCCAGCAGCACCTCAGGGGGCGCTGGGACCCAGTACTTC. This sequence encodes CASSTSGGAGTQYF. Supplemented by reference TRBV7-9 and TRBJ2-5, the full variable domain reads DTGVSQNPRHKITKRGQNVTFRCDPISEHNRLYWYRQTLGQGPEFLTYFQNEAQLEKSRLLSDRFSAERPKGSFSTLEIQRTEQGDSAMYLCASSTSGGAGTQYFGPGTRLLVL.

CDR3 bases: TGCAGCGTTGTTGGGGGACAAGACAGCGCAACCTACGAGCAGTACTTC. Translated: CSVVGGQDSATYEQYF. The J gene is TRBJ2-5, the V gene TRBV29-1; D possibly corresponds to TRBD1 (6 bases). The J call is in doubt because the DNA end fits TRBJ2-7 better. Germline V gene lookup returns CDR1 SQVTM and CDR2 ANQGSEA. The CDR3 spans 16 residues.

This clone was detected a few times. The J gene is TRBJ1-2, the V gene TRBV15; TRBD1 is a possible D gene (5 bases). The CDR3 loop spans 13 amino acids. Germline V CDR1 and CDR2: LNHNV, YYDKDF (reference sequence). Deletions cut 5 bases from V and 4 bases from J, with 11 bases between. This CDR3 reads CATSLQGSYGYTF. CDR3 sequence (DNA): TGTGCCACCAGCTTGCAGGGAAGCTATGGCTACACCTTC.

The DNA of the CDR3 is TGTGCCAGCAGGCACTCTCAGGCTGAGACCCAGTACTTC. Translation: CASRHSQAETQYF. The chain is built from TRBV6-5 and TRBJ2-5; D is ambiguous. Germline CDR1 reads MNHEY; CDR2 reads SVGAGI. Trimming shortened V by 6 bases and J by 5 bases, and 13 bases separated the two germline ends. This CDR3 contains 13 residues.

V and J are TRBV5-1 and TRBJ1-1, with D maybe TRBD1 (6 bases). Germline CDR1 and CDR2: SGHRS and YFSETQ. V lost 5 bases and J lost 5, with 22 bases in between. The CDR3 covers 16 residues. The CDR3 DNA follows: TGCGCCAGCAGTCCAAACTCGGGGGGGGCGGGGACTGAAGCTTTCTTT. It encodes CASSPNSGGAGTEAFF. The entire variable domain, with the rest obtained from reference TRBV5-1 and TRBJ1-1, is as follows: KAGVTQTPRYLIKTRGQQVTLSCSPISGHRSVSWYQQTPGQGLQFLFEYFSETQRNKGNFPGRFSGRQFSNSRSEMNVSTLELGDSALYLCASSPNSGGAGTEAFFGQGTRLTVV.

The chain uses TRBV5-4 and TRBJ2-3; 8 positions match TRBD2. Losses at the gene ends were 3 bases for V and 1 base for J; bases not matched to a gene: 4. CDR3 length: 15 amino acids. Germline V gene data show CDR1 as SGHNT and CDR2 as YYREEE (reference sequence). The DNA for the CDR3 is TGTGCCAGCAGCTATACGGGAGGGCGCACAGATACGCAGTATTTT. Translation gives CASSYTGGRTDTQYF.

The rearrangement joins TRBV7-8 to TRBJ2-5; 12 nucleotides agree with TRBD2. CDR3 length: 18 amino acids. Per the germline V gene, CDR1 is SGHVS and CDR2 is FQNEAQ. V was pared by 1 base and J by 3 bases, with 9 bases of the junction left unmatched. The CDR3 nucleotides are TGTGCCAGCAGCTTAGTAGCCCCGCTAGCGGGAGGGGAAGAGACCCAGTACTTC. This sequence encodes CASSLVAPLAGGEETQYF.